Shown below are 8 T cell receptor beta chains from a single sample sequenced in a study of neurological immune-mediated disorders. Indicated time point: longitudinal time-point 3. MiXCR, applied by TCRdb to the 5' RACE reads, yields one record per CDR3 protein. Of approximately 84,000 distinct CDR3 sequences listed, around 4.7% are singletons. The sequencing sample was made of PBMCs. These receptor sequences come from a woman in her sixties with multiple sclerosis.

This clonotype appeared many times. The chain couples TRBV29-1 to TRBJ1-6, with 10 bases that match TRBD1. The V segment lost 5 bases and the J segment 10 bases; nucleotides outside the gene matches: 5. Per germline, CDR1 SQVTM and CDR2 ANQGSEA. The CDR3 consists of 13 residues. In DNA form, the CDR3 reads TGCAGCGTTCGGACAGGGGGTGACTCACCCCTCCACTTT. The encoded protein is CSVRTGGDSPLHF.

In regard to this clonotype: This may be a read error, as it is one base from a much larger clone. J is TRBJ2-1 and V is TRBV5-1; D unclear. The germline V gene has CDR1 SGHRS and CDR2 YFSETQ. The CDR3 length is 14 residues. Trimming stripped 0 bases from V and 4 bases from J, with 8 bases between. This CDR3 reads CASSLASYYNEQFF. The CDR3, as DNA: TGCGCCAGCAGCTTGGCCTCATATTACAATGAGCAGTTCTTC.

The gene calls are TRBV5-1 and TRBJ2-7; D is perhaps TRBD1 (6 bases). The germline V gene encodes CDR1 SGHRS and CDR2 YFSETQ. CDR3 length equals 14 residues. V was cut by 1 base and J by 4 bases, with 12 bases left in between. In nucleotides, the CDR3 is TGCGCCAGCAGCTTGTGGCAGGGGTCATACGAGCAGTACTTC. It specifies CASSLWQGSYEQYF.

This clonotype was seen repeatedly, ten times or more. The rearrangement links TRBV12-3 or TRBV12-4 to TRBJ2-7, with 8 bases that match TRBD1. The CDR3 has 13 residues. The V and J ends lost 8 bases and 2 bases, in that order; junction bases with no gene match: 5. CDR3 bases: TGTGCCAGCGTAGCGACAGGGGCCTACGAGCAGTACTTC. Protein product: CASVATGAYEQYF.

This clonotype was recorded many times. V usage is TRBV3-1 and J usage is TRBJ1-2, with unresolved D. This CDR3 comprises 14 residues. Germline V CDR1 and CDR2: LGHDT, YNNKEL (reference sequence). Trimming shortened V by 4 bases and J by 4 bases, and 13 bases separated the two germline ends. The DNA of the CDR3 is TGTGCCAGCAGCCCGACAAAAAGGTCCTATGGCTACACCTTC. Translation gives CASSPTKRSYGYTF.

This clonotype was seen many times. The chain joins TRBV4-1 to TRBJ2-1; 12 bases fit TRBD2. Per the germline V gene, CDR1 is MGHRA and CDR2 is YSYEKL. With V trimmed by 0 bases and J by 9 bases, 6 bases remained unmatched. This CDR3 comprises 16 residues. This CDR3 reads CASSQDLTSGGSEQFF. For the CDR3, the DNA is TGCGCCAGCAGCCAAGATTTGACTAGCGGGGGTAGTGAGCAGTTCTTC.

This clonotype was counted many times. The rearrangement joins TRBV4-2 to TRBJ2-7; D perhaps matches TRBD1 (6 bases). V gave up 3 bases and J gave up 2 bases, with 14 bases separating them. The CDR3 is 15 amino acids. Germline V gene data show CDR1 as LGHNA and CDR2 as YNFKEQ. CDR3 sequence (DNA): TGTGCCAGCAGCCAGATACAGGGAGTACCCTACGAGCAGTACTTC. Its translation is CASSQIQGVPYEQYF.

This clonotype was observed at least ten times. The chain links TRBV4-1 to TRBJ2-7; 8 positions agree with TRBD2. V dropped 2 bases and J dropped 4; count of bases not matched to a gene: 7. CDR1 and CDR2 (germline): MGHRA, YSYEKL. CDR3 length: 15 residues. DNA of the CDR3: TGCGCCAGCAGCCAACAATTAGCGGGGTGGTACGAGCAGTACTTC. Its protein is CASSQQLAGWYEQYF.